Sequencing of this TCR beta chain was carried out in a study of blood T cells in healthy people across ages. The germline V gene has CDR1 LGHNT and CDR2 FRNRAP. V lost 6 bases and J lost 5; bases outside the gene matches: 8. This CDR3 has 14 residues. Whole-study findings and limits: Long-lived donors exceeded aged donors in naive CD4+ cells and diversity.

A word on this clonotype: As yet, its antigen is unknown.

Through a sample-barcoded 5' primer and a J-beta primer mix, a second PCR was run for roughly 6 to 12 cycles. Researchers report that each sample yielded at least 3 million CDR3-containing paired-end reads. TCRdb re-called the 5' RACE reads with MiXCR, one entry per CDR3 protein. The table includes 850,000 to 1,000,000 distinct CDR3 sequences, roughly half detected once. The chain carries TRBV12-5 and TRBJ1-1; 8 bases match TRBD1. The sequence derives from a woman aged 60-70 years in good health. Sequencing was performed on blood. The CDR3 nucleotides are TGTGCTAGTGGGCATAGACAGGGGTTGACTGAAGCTTTCTTT. This encodes CASGHRQGLTEAFF.